One and the same sample provided the 23 T cell receptor beta chains below, sequenced in a study of cytomegalovirus exposure and HLA in healthy donors (dated by TCRdb to about 2017). The library came from the immunoSEQ multiplex PCR assay. TCRdb's version of the immuneACCESS table is confined to in-frame rearrangements and falls short of the full clone set. An unresolved V gene accounts for under half of the shortfall where checked; the remainder is of unknown origin. The sample table lists 150,000 to 200,000 clones, 86% of them with a count of one. The ten largest account for roughly 1.5% of the sample. Sequenced: PBMCs. These receptors all come from a woman aged 18-30 years in good health and CMV-seronegative.

CDR3 in DNA: TGCGCCAGCAGCTTGGTCAGGGATACGCAGTATTTT. This codes for CASSLVRDTQYF. The V call is TRBV5-1, the J call TRBJ2-3, with no clear D. V was trimmed by 0 bases and J by 6 bases, leaving 5 bases between them. This CDR3 comprises 12 residues. CDR1 is SGHRS and CDR2 is YFSETQ in the germline V gene.

This clone was counted ten times or more. The rearrangement joins TRBV6-4 to TRBJ2-3; 9 nucleotides agree with TRBD2. Germline V gene sequence: CDR1 MRHNA, CDR2 SNTAGT. V trimming: 2 bases; J trimming: 4 bases; junction bases outside the gene matches: 4. The CDR3 consists of 15 residues. CDR3 sequence reads: CASSDRRGGPDTQYF. The CDR3 coding sequence is TGTGCCAGCAGTGACCGGCGGGGGGGCCCAGATACGCAGTATTTT.

On this clone itself: The sample contains more than one DNA sequence encoding this CDR3. This rearrangement joins TRBV5-1 to TRBJ1-1; 10 bases match TRBD1. V was clipped by 4 bases and J by 1 base; unmatched bases: 4. From germline, CDR1 is SGHRS and CDR2 YFSETQ. CDR3 length: 15 residues. The DNA of the CDR3 is TGCGCCAGCAGCCTGGGGACAGGGGCGAACACTGAAGCTTTCTTT. It yields the protein CASSLGTGANTEAFF.

The chain uses TRBV6-1 and TRBJ1-1; D uncertain. Germline values: CDR1 MNHNS, CDR2 SASEGT. V dropped 7 bases and J dropped 6 bases, with 9 bases sitting between them. The CDR3 is 11 residues long. This chain's CDR3 is CASTAVSEAFF. The CDR3 DNA is TGTGCCAGCACCGCAGTATCTGAAGCTTTCTTT.

This chain joins TRBV6-5 and TRBJ2-2; 7 nucleotides align to TRBD1. Germline-derived CDR1 and CDR2 are MNHEY and SVGAGI. V trimming: 5 bases; J trimming: 7 bases; junction bases outside the gene matches: 7. The CDR3 spans 14 residues. The CDR3 bases are TGTGCCAGCAGTAACCCGACAGGGAACGGGGAGCTGTTTTTT. It yields the protein CASSNPTGNGELFF.

The gene calls are TRBV27 and TRBJ1-4; 7 bases are a match to TRBD1. The CDR3 has 14 residues. The V gene end was trimmed by 5 bases and the J gene end by 10 bases; junction bases not matched to a gene: 10. Per the germline V gene, CDR1 is MNHEY and CDR2 is SMNVEV (reference sequence). As DNA, the CDR3 is TGTGCCAGCAGTGTGACAGGGTGGGCCGGAAAACTGTTTTTT. Amino acid sequence: CASSVTGWAGKLFF.

This chain joins TRBV4-1 and TRBJ2-4; D is uncertain. Trimming removed 9 bases at V and 0 bases at J, with 15 bases between. The length of the CDR3 is 15 residues. Germline V lookup: CDR1 MGHRA, CDR2 YSYEKL. The CDR3 sequence: CASGQRLLAKNIQYF. The CDR3 DNA reads TGCGCCAGTGGTCAGCGTCTCCTAGCCAAAAACATTCAGTACTTC.

CDR3 nucleotide sequence: TGCGCCAGCAGCTTAGAGGGGGCTGGCACAGATACGCAGTATTTT. It is translated as CASSLEGAGTDTQYF. The chain couples TRBV5-1 to TRBJ2-3; 7 positions match TRBD1. CDR3 length: 15 amino acids. The ends lost 2 bases at V and 1 base at J; junction bases unmatched: 4. Germline values: CDR1 SGHRS, CDR2 YFSETQ. Complete variable domain (other parts from reference TRBV5-1 and TRBJ2-3): KAGVTQTPRYLIKTRGQQVTLSCSPISGHRSVSWYQQTPGQGLQFLFEYFSETQRNKGNFPGRFSGRQFSNSRSEMNVSTLELGDSALYLCASSLEGAGTDTQYFGPGTRLTVL.

The rearrangement links TRBV7-9 to TRBJ1-2; 9 bases are shared with TRBD1. The ends lost 3 bases at V and 7 bases at J; junction bases unmatched: 6. The CDR3 totals 14 residues. CDR1 SEHNR and CDR2 FQNEAQ come from the germline V gene (reference sequence). Here the CDR3 reads CASSFGTGLFGYTF. CDR3 nucleotides: TGTGCCAGCAGCTTCGGGACAGGGTTGTTTGGCTACACCTTC. Full variable domain (remainder filled in from reference TRBV7-9 and TRBJ1-2): DTGVSQNPRHKITKRGQNVTFRCDPISEHNRLYWYRQTLGQGPEFLTYFQNEAQLEKSRLLSDRFSAERPKGSFSTLEIQRTEQGDSAMYLCASSFGTGLFGYTFGSGTRLTVV.

A single count supports this clone. This chain connects TRBV7-8 to TRBJ1-2, with TRBD1 matching 7 bases. CDR1 SGHVS and CDR2 FQNEAQ come from the germline V gene. Trimming removed 4 bases from V and 5 bases from J; junction bases left unmatched: 10. This CDR3 comprises 15 residues. DNA of the CDR3: TGTGCCAGCAGCTCCCTGGAGGGGGCTCTATATGGCTACACCTTC. Translated: CASSSLEGALYGYTF.

The V gene is TRBV28, the J gene TRBJ2-1; TRBD2 matches at 11 bases. CDR1 MDHEN and CDR2 SYDVKM come from the germline V gene. Trimming removed 2 bases from V and 6 bases from J; junction bases left unmatched: 6. CDR3 length: 16 residues. CDR3 in amino acids: CASSLPLAGETNEQFF. In nucleotides, the CDR3 is TGTGCCAGCAGTTTACCACTAGCGGGAGAGACCAATGAGCAGTTCTTC.

This rearrangement joins TRBV2 to TRBJ2-3; perhaps TRBD2 as D (5 bases). The germline V gene has CDR1 SNHLY and CDR2 FYNNEI. V gave up 6 bases and J gave up 0 bases, with 10 bases separating them. The CDR3 has 14 amino acids. CDR3 sequence reads: CASRLGGSTDTQYF. The CDR3 DNA is TGTGCCAGCAGGTTGGGCGGGAGCACAGATACGCAGTATTTT.

This rearrangement joins TRBV7-9 to TRBJ2-5; D possibly corresponds to TRBD1 (6 bases). The V end lost 5 bases, the J end lost 0 bases, and 19 bases lay between the germline ends. Germline V gene data show CDR1 as SEHNR and CDR2 as FQNEAQ (reference sequence). This CDR3 has 17 residues. This CDR3 is CASSLRKTGYYQETQYF. CDR3 coding DNA: TGTGCCAGCAGCCTACGAAAGACAGGTTATTACCAAGAGACCCAGTACTTC.

The chain links TRBV7-9 to TRBJ1-2; no firm D call. The CDR3 length is 14 residues. Trimming stripped 7 bases from V and 5 bases from J, with 17 bases between. The germline V gene encodes CDR1 SEHNR and CDR2 FQNEAQ (reference sequence). CDR3 nucleotide sequence: TGTGCCAGCAAACGGCCCGGGAGGTTATATGGCTACACCTTC. It specifies CASKRPGRLYGYTF.

The chain combines TRBV4-1 with TRBJ2-5; possibly TRBD2 for D (6 bases). This CDR3 spans 14 amino acids. Germline lookup yields CDR1 MGHRA and CDR2 YSYEKL. Trimming took 4 bases from V and 1 from J, leaving 10 bases between them. CDR3 region: CASSLLAFQETQYF. CDR3 nucleotide sequence: TGCGCCAGCAGCCTACTAGCCTTCCAAGAGACCCAGTACTTC.

J is TRBJ2-5 and V is TRBV5-8, with 9 bases that match TRBD2. The CDR3 covers 14 residues. V lost 3 bases, J lost 4 bases, and 4 bases stayed unmatched. Per germline, CDR1 SGHTS and CDR2 YDEGEE. CDR3 DNA sequence: TGTGCCAGCAGCTCCGAACTAGCGGGAGAGACCCAGTACTTC. Its protein is CASSSELAGETQYF. The full variable domain, its missing parts supplied by reference TRBV5-8 and TRBJ2-5, is EAGVTQSPTHLIKTRGQQATLRCSPISGHTSVYWYQQALGLGLQFLLWYDEGEERNRGNFPPRFSGRQFPNYSSELNVNALELEDSALYLCASSSELAGETQYFGPGTRLLVL.

The rearrangement joins TRBV27 to TRBJ2-1, with 8 nucleotides matching TRBD2. J lost 7 bases, V lost 7 bases, and 21 bases had no gene match. CDR1 MNHEY and CDR2 SMNVEV come from the germline V gene (reference sequence). The CDR3 is 18 amino acids. The CDR3 protein is CASTPFPPSSGTSNEQFF. CDR3 nucleotide sequence: TGTGCCAGCACCCCTTTCCCCCCTAGTTCCGGGACTAGTAATGAGCAGTTCTTC.

The chain is built from TRBV5-1 and TRBJ2-3; D is possibly TRBD2 (6 bases). This CDR3 has 14 amino acids. Trimming cost V 4 bases and J 4 bases, with 13 bases left between them. CDR1 SGHRS and CDR2 YFSETQ come from the germline V gene. In DNA form, the CDR3 reads TGCGCCAGCAGCCTGACTAGTTGGGCAGATACGCAGTATTTT. Residues: CASSLTSWADTQYF. Looking up the rest from reference TRBV5-1 and TRBJ2-3 gives the full variable domain: KAGVTQTPRYLIKTRGQQVTLSCSPISGHRSVSWYQQTPGQGLQFLFEYFSETQRNKGNFPGRFSGRQFSNSRSEMNVSTLELGDSALYLCASSLTSWADTQYFGPGTRLTVL.

The CDR3 DNA is TGTGCCAGCGGCAGGGAAAATTCACCCCTCCACTTT. As protein: CASGRENSPLHF. The genes are TRBV6-5 and TRBJ1-6; D might be TRBD1 (5 bases). The length of the CDR3 is 12 residues. V was pared by 8 bases and J by 7 bases, with 9 bases between. Per the germline V gene, CDR1 is MNHEY and CDR2 is SVGAGI.

The CDR3 loop is CASSPGLAGGPGGTGELFF. DNA for the CDR3: TGCGCCAGCAGCCCCGGACTAGCGGGAGGGCCAGGGGGCACCGGGGAGCTGTTTTTT. This chain joins TRBV5-1 and TRBJ2-2; 15 positions agree with TRBD2. Germline V gene data show CDR1 as SGHRS and CDR2 as YFSETQ. The ends lost 4 bases at V and 4 bases at J; junction bases unmatched: 11. The CDR3 is 19 residues long.

CDR3 region: CASRRGTQSNEKLFF. CDR3 bases: TGTGCCAGCAGGCGAGGGACACAAAGTAATGAAAAACTGTTTTTT. V usage is TRBV7-8 and J usage is TRBJ1-4; possibly TRBD1 for D (6 bases). Deletions cut 6 bases from V and 4 bases from J, with 15 bases between. Germline V CDR1 and CDR2: SGHVS, FQNEAQ. The CDR3 is 15 amino acids.

The chain joins TRBV29-1 to TRBJ1-2; tentative D call: TRBD1 (5 bases). CDR1 is SQVTM and CDR2 is ANQGSEA in the germline V gene. Trimming took off 4 bases at V and 0 bases at J, with 6 bases between the two ends. This CDR3 contains 12 residues. CDR3 residues: CSVATANYGYTF. CDR3 sequence (DNA): TGCAGCGTTGCGACAGCTAACTATGGCTACACCTTC.

This chain joins TRBV19 and TRBJ1-2; D possibly corresponds to TRBD1 (6 bases). The CDR3 has 14 residues. CDR1 and CDR2 from the germline V gene are LNHDA and SQIVND (reference sequence). V was shortened by 5 bases and J by 0 bases, with 10 bases between the two germline ends. This chain's CDR3 is CASSSGVTNYGYTF. CDR3 in DNA: TGTGCCAGTAGTTCAGGGGTCACTAACTATGGCTACACCTTC.